These T cell receptor beta chains were read from a single sample in a study of tumor-infiltrating lymphocytes in localized non-small cell lung cancer. Assay: immunoSEQ multiplex PCR; the TCRdb copy retains only in-frame clones and omits some. The table shows 12,000 to 15,000 clones, with approximately 68% occurring only once. The sample consisted of uninvolved lung tissue not adjacent to the tumor. These receptors came from a human donor with non-small cell lung cancer. Each CDR3 is given with its conserved first and last residue. The D gene is left open where the match is weak. Part of the rows lack a size; the others show once, few, many or a class for expanded clones.

TRBV30,few,.,TRBJ2-1,CAWGGLGNEQFF,TGTGCCTGGGGGGGACTCGGCAATGAGCAGTTCTTC
TRBV9,few,TRBD1,TRBJ1-2,CASSLRQGAPIGGYTF,TGTGCCAGCAGCCTCAGACAGGGGGCCCCAATTGGGGGCTACACCTTC
TRBV19,medium-sized,TRBD1,TRBJ2-2,CASSRTTGGHTGELFF,TGTGCCAGTAGTAGAACCACAGGGGGCCACACCGGGGAGCTGTTTTTT
TRBV5-1,.,.,TRBJ1-1,CASSLDPWTGRGFF,TGCGCCAGCAGCTTGGATCCATGGACTGGCCGGGGTTTCTTT
TRBV5-1,.,.,TRBJ1-1,CASSLYDEAFF,TGCGCCAGCAGCTTATACGATGAAGCTTTCTTT
TRBV28,few,.,TRBJ1-4,CASSLSTGTRGGKLFF,TGTGCCAGCAGTTTGAGTACCGGGACCCGAGGAGGAAAACTGTTTTTT
TRBV9,few,.,TRBJ2-7,CASSSRLDTYEQYF,TGTGCCAGCAGCTCACGACTAGATACCTACGAGCAGTACTTC
TRBV6-1,.,.,TRBJ1-1,CASSVTSALEAFF,TGTGCCAGCAGTGTTACCTCCGCGCTAGAAGCTTTCTTT
TRBV5-6,.,TRBD2,TRBJ2-2,CASSLASGRVGTGELFF,TGTGCCAGCAGCTTGGCCAGCGGGAGGGTAGGAACCGGGGAGCTGTTTTTT
TRBV2,.,TRBD2,TRBJ2-2,CAGGQAGGRGGELFF,TGTGCCGGAGGGCAAGCGGGGGGCCGAGGCGGGGAGCTGTTTTTT